These 19 T cell receptor beta chains originate from one sample sequenced in a study of tissue T cells after allogeneic stem cell transplantation. Libraries were prepared by immunoSEQ multiplex PCR; TCRdb keeps only in-frame clonotypes and omits some of them. Of about 5,100 clones listed, roughly 30% are singletons. As to time point: mouse harvest day 14 after allogeneic transplant. The graft held 10^6 splenic CD5+ T cells and 10^7 T-cell-depleted bone marrow cells. The sequencing input was skin. Every receptor here comes from a female BALB/c mouse given C57BL/6 T cells with graft-versus-host disease after an allogeneic hematopoietic cell transplant.

By sample share, this clone is medium-sized. Gene names denote mouse genes. With the read ending 1 residue before the CDR3 end, the germline J gene is used to fill in that end. The V gene is TRBV15, the J gene TRBJ2-1; no definite D call. V was trimmed by 6 bases and J by 5 bases, leaving 5 bases between them. The CDR3 has 11 amino acids. CDR1 is SGHND, CDR2 FRSKSL, per germline. CDR3 DNA (partial): TGTGCCAGCAGCTCAAATGCTGAGCAGTTC. The encoded protein is CASSSNAEQF. The full CDR3 reads CASSSNAEQFF.

The table lists this clone with a few counts. Genes here carry mouse names. The sequenced fragment ends 1 residue before the CDR3 boundary, so the rest is inferred from the germline J gene. The chain uses TRBV31 and TRBJ2-2, with unresolved D. Looked up from germline, CDR1 is GKSSPN and CDR2 is SITVG. Trimming pared 0 bases from V and 3 bases from J, leaving 8 bases between. The length of the CDR3 is 14 residues. The CDR3 here is CAWSLGLDTGQLYF. The sequenced CDR3 bases are TGTGCCTGGAGTCTAGGGCTGGACACCGGGCAGCTCTAC.

This clone is medium-sized in the sample. Gene names and germline match the mouse. The read finishes 1 residue shy of the CDR3 end, and the germline J gene is used to complete it. The chain joins TRBV26 to TRBJ2-7, with no clear D. The CDR3 has 11 amino acids. V lost 6 bases to trimming and J lost 7 bases, with 10 bases between them. Germline-derived CDR1 and CDR2 are KGHPV and FQNQEV (reference sequence). The part of the CDR3 DNA that was read is TGTGCCAGCAGGGGGAAAGGGGAACAGTAC. Translating it yields CASRGKGEQY. The complete CDR3 sequence is CASRGKGEQYF.

This clone has a handful of counts. All gene names here are mouse names. The read gets to within 1 residue of the CDR3 end, and the germline J gene fills in the rest. This rearrangement joins TRBV12-2 to TRBJ1-1; D remains unclear. The germline V and J ends were trimmed by 0 bases and 0 bases, with 7 bases remaining between them. This CDR3 contains 14 residues. Germline V gene data show CDR1 as SGHLS and CDR2 as HYDKME. The CDR3: CASSLVTPNTEVFF. Partial CDR3 DNA: TGTGCCAGCTCTCTCGTGACACCAAACACAGAAGTCTTC.

Details on this clone: The gene names here belong to mouse. Coverage ceases 1 residue before the CDR3 finishes, and the germline J gene fills in the end. The genes are TRBV26 and TRBJ1-1; maybe TRBD1 (6 bases). The germline V and J ends were trimmed by 1 base and 0 bases, with 9 bases remaining between them. The CDR3 sequence is 15 residues long. Germline values: CDR1 KGHPV, CDR2 FQNQEV (reference sequence). The covered CDR3 bases are TGTGCCAGCAGTCTGTTGGGGACATCAAACACAGAAGTCTTC. Translation gives CASSLLGTSNTEVF. The full-length CDR3 reads as CASSLLGTSNTEVFF.

This clone was observed a handful of times. Genes and germline are mouse. The sequenced fragment ends 1 residue before the CDR3 boundary, so the rest is inferred from the germline J gene. The rearrangement links TRBV13-1 to TRBJ2-5, with D possibly TRBD1 on 6 matching bases. V was clipped by 5 bases and J by 5 bases, with 12 bases between them. Germline CDR1 NSHNY, CDR2 SYGAGN. The CDR3 consists of 13 residues. The sequenced part of the CDR3 DNA is TGTGCCAGCAGCCCCGACAGGAGAGACACCCAGTAC. Protein: CASSPDRRDTQY. The entire CDR3 protein is CASSPDRRDTQYF.

Remarks on this clone: Gene names are mouse gene names. The CDR3 loop reads CASSFGDRAGQNTLYF. The CDR3 bases that were read are TGTGCCAGCAGCTTCGGGGACAGGGCAGGTCAAAACACCTTGTAC. The chain recombines TRBV3 with TRBJ2-4; 9 bases are a match to TRBD1. The read terminates 1 residue before the CDR3 end, so the remaining end is supplied by the germline J gene. V lost 3 bases, J lost 1 base, and 5 bases stayed unmatched. From germline, CDR1 is SNHLY and CDR2 FYNGKV (reference sequence). The CDR3 has 16 residues.

In this sample, this clone turned up a few times. The listed genes are named as in mouse. The read stops 1 residue short of the end of the CDR3; the missing end is completed from the germline J gene. The chain employs TRBV15 and TRBJ2-2; 7 bases line up with TRBD2. In germline, CDR1 is SGHND, CDR2 FRSKSL. V dropped 3 bases and J dropped 0; count of bases not matched to a gene: 1. CDR3 length: 15 amino acids. Partial CDR3 DNA: TGTGCCAGCAGTTTCGACTGGGCAAACACCGGGCAGCTCTAC. This translates into CASSFDWANTGQLY. The CDR3 in its entirety is CASSFDWANTGQLYF.

Remarks on this clone: The gene symbols are mouse symbols. The read is 1 residue too short to cover the CDR3 end, so that end is filled in from the germline J gene. The chain joins TRBV13-3 to TRBJ2-5; 8 bases fit TRBD1. With 1 base clipped from V and 5 bases from J, the junction kept 3 bases outside the gene matches. CDR3 length equals 14 residues. Germline CDR1 and CDR2: NNHDY and SYVADS. The CDR3 bases that were read are TGTGCCAGCAGTGATCGACAGGGGTTAGACACCCAGTAC. This translates into CASSDRQGLDTQY. The full CDR3 sequence reads CASSDRQGLDTQYF.

In this sample, this clone turned up once. Mouse germline and gene names are used. From the germline J gene comes the end of the CDR3, since the read stops 1 residue before it. This sequence joins TRBV3 and TRBJ2-7, with D perhaps TRBD1 (6 bases). Trimming took 1 base from V and 3 from J, leaving 10 bases between them. The CDR3 consists of 14 residues. Germline CDR1 reads SNHLY; CDR2 reads FYNGKV (reference sequence). This CDR3 reads CASSLGGQIYEQYF. The sequenced part of the CDR3 DNA is TGTGCCAGCAGCTTAGGGGGACAAATCTATGAACAGTAC.

On this clone itself: Gene names refer to mouse genes. Read coverage stops 1 residue before the CDR3 terminus; the germline J gene supplies the remainder. This chain connects TRBV3 to TRBJ2-7; D ambiguous. Germline V CDR1 and CDR2: SNHLY, FYNGKV (reference sequence). The V gene lost 0 bases and the J gene lost 0 bases, with 6 bases spanning the gap. This CDR3 has 14 amino acids. The CDR3 reads CASSLAWSSYEQYF. Incomplete CDR3 DNA: TGTGCCAGCAGCTTAGCCTGGTCCTCCTATGAACAGTAC.

This clone is categorized as medium-sized (0.01 to 0.1%). Gene names are the mouse ones. The read ends 1 residue early relative to the CDR3; the germline J gene fills the gap. The chain couples TRBV16 to TRBJ1-3; D call uncertain. The CDR3 has 14 amino acids. The V gene's germline CDR1 is SGHSA and CDR2 FRNQAP. V dropped 1 base and J dropped 0 bases, with 4 bases sitting between them. The sequenced CDR3 bases are TGTGCAAGCAGCTTAGGGGATTCTGGAAATACGCTCTAT. It specifies CASSLGDSGNTLY. The entire CDR3 protein is CASSLGDSGNTLYF.

This clone was seen a few times. Each gene name is a mouse one. The read falls 1 residue short of the CDR3 end, and the missing part is taken from the germline J gene. The V gene is TRBV24, the J gene TRBJ1-4; 8 bases line up with TRBD1. CDR3 length: 14 residues. With 4 bases clipped from V and 4 bases from J, the junction kept 2 bases outside the gene matches. Germline V lookup: CDR1 KGHTA, CDR2 FRNEEI. The DNA read from the CDR3 is TGTGCCAGCAGTCCGGGGACAGGCAACGAAAGATTATTT. Residues: CASSPGTGNERLF. The CDR3 reads in full as CASSPGTGNERLFF.

This clone is categorized as medium-sized. Gene labels here are mouse ones. The CDR3 end is not reached by the read, which stops 1 residue before it; the germline J gene fills it in. The V and J genes are TRBV20 and TRBJ2-7, with 10 positions matching TRBD2. Germline V gene data show CDR1 as GFQATS and CDR2 as STVNSAI. This CDR3 is 13 amino acids long. V shed 6 bases and J 2 bases; nucleotides not matched to a gene: 4. Partial CDR3 DNA: TGTGGTGCGACGGACTGGGGGACCTATGAACAGTAC. Translated, it gives CGATDWGTYEQY. The CDR3 in its entirety is CGATDWGTYEQYF.

This clone is medium-sized in the sample. Mouse gene names apply. The read terminates 1 residue before the CDR3 end, so the remaining end is supplied by the germline J gene. The V call is TRBV26, the J call TRBJ2-2; 8 bases match TRBD1. CDR1 KGHPV and CDR2 FQNQEV come from the germline V gene (reference sequence). V shed 2 bases and J 6 bases; nucleotides not matched to a gene: 2. This CDR3 comprises 14 residues. CDR3 bases read: TGTGCCAGCAGTCTGGCAGGGGGCGCCGGGCAGCTCTAC. Translation: CASSLAGGAGQLY. The complete CDR3 sequence is CASSLAGGAGQLYF.

By sample fraction, this clone is medium-sized (0.01 to 0.1%). Germline and genes here are mouse. The read terminates 1 residue before the CDR3 end, so the remaining end is supplied by the germline J gene. The V call is TRBV26, the J call TRBJ2-7; 10 nucleotides agree with TRBD2. The V segment lost 2 bases and the J segment 7 bases; nucleotides outside the gene matches: 2. The CDR3 totals 13 residues. Germline values: CDR1 KGHPV, CDR2 FQNQEV (reference sequence). CDR3 region: CASSLLGGREQYF. CDR3 DNA, as far as it was read: TGTGCCAGCAGTCTGCTGGGGGGGCGAGAACAGTAC.

This clone has just a few counts. The genes and germline here are from mouse. The read stops 1 residue short of the end of the CDR3; the missing end is completed from the germline J gene. The chain carries TRBV2 and TRBJ2-4, with 10 bases fitting TRBD2. CDR3 length: 17 residues. V gave up 0 bases and J gave up 1 base; unmatched junction bases: 4. Germline V gene lookup returns CDR1 LGHNA and CDR2 YSYQKL. Incomplete CDR3 DNA: TGTGCCAGCAGCCAAGAAACTGGGGGGGGCCGTCAAAACACCTTGTAC. This translates into CASSQETGGGRQNTLY. The CDR3 in full is CASSQETGGGRQNTLYF.

The count of this clone is one. All gene names here are mouse names. The read ends 1 residue early relative to the CDR3; the germline J gene fills the gap. This chain links TRBV26 with TRBJ1-3; 7 bases agree with TRBD1. V shed 3 bases, J shed 0 bases, and the junction held 2 bases outside the gene matches. This CDR3 is built from 15 residues. Per germline, CDR1 KGHPV and CDR2 FQNQEV (reference sequence). This CDR3 reads CASSLRGDSGNTLYF. The CDR3 bases that were read are TGTGCCAGCAGTCTCAGGGGGGATTCTGGAAATACGCTCTAT.

This clone was detected a few times. Mouse gene names and germline throughout. The CDR3 end falls 1 residue outside the read, so it is completed with the germline J gene. This rearrangement joins TRBV13-2 to TRBJ2-7, with 8 bases matching TRBD2. Germline assignment: CDR1 NNHNN and CDR2 SYGAGS (reference sequence). CDR3 length: 14 residues. V shed 2 bases and J 2 bases; nucleotides not matched to a gene: 3. CDR3 loop: CASGEGGGPYEQYF. The CDR3 DNA, read in part, is TGTGCCAGCGGTGAGGGGGGGGGCCCCTATGAACAGTAC.